This T cell receptor (beta chain) was documented in a study of CD8 T cells in ankylosing spondylitis. The table lists this clonotype with a few counts. From the 5' RACE reads, TCRdb called clonotypes with MiXCR, one entry per CDR3 protein. Of tens of thousands of distinct CDR3 sequences in the sample, roughly a sixth were seen once. The specimen was blood. This clonotype originated in a male donor with ankylosing spondylitis or in good health (not recorded which).

CDR3 sequence: CASSSGGLGETQYF. The CDR3 bases are TGTGCCAGCAGCTCGGGGGGCCTTGGAGAGACCCAGTACTTC. V gene TRBV7-2 combines with J gene TRBJ2-5; maybe TRBD2 (7 bases). This CDR3 contains 14 residues. The germline V and J ends were trimmed by 4 bases and 4 bases, with 13 bases remaining between them. Germline CDR1 and CDR2: SGHTA and FQGNSA.